These 32 T cell receptor beta chains were sequenced from one sample in a study of blood T cell repertoires in COVID-19. Assay used: immunoSEQ multiplex PCR; TCRdb lists only in-frame clones, some missing. Here the sample spans about 250,000 clones, approximately 90% being singletons. Material for sequencing was peripheral blood. These receptors came from a young woman with COVID-19, enrolled during active disease.

The chain has TRBV5-3 and TRBJ2-1, with 8 bases that match TRBD2. TRBV5-3 is filed as an ORF, its function uncertain. CDR3 length equals 15 residues. The junction had 4 bases not matched to a gene; V was cut back by 1 base and J by 4 bases. CDR3 region: CARSLFCGGYNEQFF. CDR3 sequence (DNA): TGTGCCAGAAGCTTGTTTTGCGGGGGGTACAATGAGCAGTTCTTC.

The CDR3 spells CASSQDLLAGAYNEQFF. For the CDR3, the DNA is TGCGCCAGCAGCCAAGATTTGTTAGCGGGAGCCTACAATGAGCAGTTCTTC. The chain recombines TRBV4-3 with TRBJ2-1; 9 nucleotides line up with TRBD2. V was pared by 0 bases and J by 2 bases, with 5 bases of the junction left unmatched. CDR1 and CDR2 (germline): LGHNA, YSLEER. This CDR3 is built from 17 residues.

This chain uses TRBV11-3 with TRBJ2-7, with D possibly being TRBD1 (5 bases). The CDR3 consists of 13 residues. Trimming cost V 5 bases and J 1 base, with 9 bases left between them. Per germline, CDR1 SGHNT and CDR2 YENEEA. The CDR3 nucleotides are TGTGCCAGCAGCCTCGGACATTCCTACGAGCAGTACGTC. It codes for CASSLGHSYEQYV.

The chain is built from TRBV19 and TRBJ2-1, with D maybe TRBD2 (7 bases). V shed 7 bases and J shed 2 bases, with 15 bases lying between them. The CDR3 length is 15 residues. Germline CDR1 LNHDA, CDR2 SQIVND (reference sequence). CDR3 sequence: CASTDRGAPYNEQFF. CDR3 sequence (DNA): TGTGCCAGTACCGATCGGGGGGCCCCCTACAATGAGCAGTTCTTC.

This sequence joins TRBV6-2 or TRBV6-3 and TRBJ2-7; TRBD2 matches 10 bases. V lost 3 bases to trimming and J lost 5 bases; unmatched junction nucleotides: 13. The CDR3 has 17 amino acids. CDR1 and CDR2 from the germline V gene are MNHEY and SVGEGT. CDR3 in DNA: TGTGCCAGCAGTTATGGGCTAGCGGGGGCCTGGAGGGACGAGCAGTACGTC. Translated, it gives CASSYGLAGAWRDEQYV.

The chain links TRBV18 to TRBJ1-2, with 8 bases aligning to TRBD1. V shed 4 bases, J shed 2 bases, and the junction held 6 bases outside the gene matches. Germline V CDR1 and CDR2: KGHSH, LQKENI. The CDR3 is made up of 15 amino acids. The CDR3 bases are TGTGCCAGCTCACTTACGGACAGGGACAACTATGGCTACACCTTC. Protein: CASSLTDRDNYGYTF.

The chain combines TRBV2 with TRBJ1-5, with D perhaps matching TRBD1 (5 bases). V was clipped by 4 bases and J by 4 bases, with 17 bases between them. This CDR3 is 16 amino acids long. Germline V gene data show CDR1 as SNHLY and CDR2 as FYNNEI. CDR3 DNA sequence: TGTGCCAGCAGTGTCGCGGGGGGTGGAGGAAATCAGCCCCAGCATTTT. Translation: CASSVAGGGGNQPQHF.

The chain uses TRBV28 and TRBJ1-5; D remains unclear. Germline CDR1 reads MDHEN; CDR2 reads SYDVKM. This CDR3 is 15 amino acids long. The germline V and J ends were trimmed by 6 bases and 6 bases, with 18 bases remaining between them. The CDR3 bases are TGTGCCAGCAGCCCCCAACTGGGCGAAGGTCAGCCCCAGCATTTT. Protein sequence: CASSPQLGEGQPQHF.

The J gene is TRBJ2-7, the V gene TRBV29-1; 10 bases are shared with TRBD1. The junction had 7 bases not matched to a gene; V was cut back by 6 bases and J by 5 bases. The CDR3 has 13 amino acids. Per the germline V gene, CDR1 is SQVTM and CDR2 is ANQGSEA. The CDR3 region is CSVAGQGKNEQYF. The CDR3 nucleotides read TGCAGCGTCGCGGGACAGGGGAAAAACGAGCAGTACTTC.

The V call is TRBV30, the J call TRBJ1-5, with a possible D match to TRBD1 (6 bases). The germline V gene has CDR1 GTSNPN and CDR2 SVGIG (reference sequence). Trimming stripped 1 base from V and 1 base from J, with 8 bases between. The CDR3 sequence is 14 residues long. DNA for the CDR3: TGTGCCTGGAGTGCAGGACAGAGCAATCAGCCCCAGCATTTT. Amino acids: CAWSAGQSNQPQHF.

This sequence joins TRBV5-1 and TRBJ2-3; TRBD1 matches 7 bases. CDR1 and CDR2 (germline): SGHRS, YFSETQ. V dropped 6 bases and J dropped 5; count of bases not matched to a gene: 6. The CDR3 runs 13 residues. This CDR3 is CASTGTVKDTQYF. The CDR3, as DNA: TGCGCCAGCACCGGGACAGTGAAAGATACGCAGTATTTT.

The chain joins TRBV28 to TRBJ1-5, with D unclear. This CDR3 comprises 13 residues. V was shortened by 3 bases and J by 4 bases, with 7 bases between the two germline ends. Germline loops: CDR1 MDHEN, CDR2 SYDVKM. The CDR3 reads CASSLERNQPQHF. CDR3 in DNA: TGTGCCAGCAGTTTGGAGCGGAATCAGCCCCAGCATTTT.

This rearrangement joins TRBV7-2 to TRBJ2-1, with D possibly TRBD2 on 6 matching bases. From germline, CDR1 is SGHTA and CDR2 FQGNSA. Trimming pared 2 bases from V and 0 bases from J, leaving 11 bases between. This CDR3 comprises 16 residues. CDR3 loop: CASSLSHGSSYNEQFF. CDR3 nucleotides: TGTGCCAGCAGCTTATCCCACGGGAGCTCCTACAATGAGCAGTTCTTC.

This rearrangement joins TRBV18 to TRBJ1-1; D possibly corresponds to TRBD1 (6 bases). Between the trimmed V and J ends, which lost 2 bases and 11 bases, there was a span of 18 bases. Germline V CDR1 and CDR2: KGHSH, LQKENI. The CDR3 has 14 residues. The CDR3 DNA sequence: TGTGCCAGCTCACCAGATGGGGGCGAGATGGTCGCTTTCTTT. This sequence encodes CASSPDGGEMVAFF.

This chain connects TRBV5-4 to TRBJ2-1; 9 bases line up with TRBD2. The ends lost 1 base at V and 5 bases at J; junction bases unmatched: 10. CDR3 length equals 17 residues. Germline CDR1 is SGHNT and CDR2 is YYREEE (reference sequence). The CDR3 DNA follows: TGTGCCAGCAGCTTGAAAAGGGGTGGCGGGGGGGACAATGAGCAGTTCTTC. It translates to CASSLKRGGGGDNEQFF. Full variable domain (outside the CDR3, taken from reference TRBV5-4 and TRBJ2-1): ETGVTQSPTHLIKTRGQQVTLRCSSQSGHNTVSWYQQALGQGPQFIFQYYREEENGRGNFPPRFSGLQFPNYSSELNVNALELDDSALYLCASSLKRGGGGDNEQFFGPGTRLTVL.

The chain links TRBV3-1 (or the pseudogene TRBV3-2) to TRBJ2-3, with TRBD1 matching 9 bases. The CDR3 length is 13 residues. CDR1 and CDR2 (germline): LGHDT, YNNKEL (reference sequence). Losses at the gene ends were 6 bases for V and 6 bases for J; bases not matched to a gene: 4. The CDR3 DNA is TGTGCCAGCAGACCCGGGACAGGGGATACGCAGTATTTT. Translated: CASRPGTGDTQYF.

In this sample, this clone turned up once. Additional DNA sequences in this sample encode the identical CDR3. This chain links TRBV18 with TRBJ2-3; D gene unclear. CDR3 size: 14 residues. Germline-derived CDR1 and CDR2 are KGHSH and LQKENI. Trimming pared 3 bases from V and 1 base from J, leaving 8 bases between. The CDR3 coding sequence is TGTGCCAGCTCACCTCCCCAGGGCACAGATACGCAGTATTTT. Translated, it gives CASSPPQGTDTQYF.

V is TRBV11-2 and J is TRBJ2-7; 7 positions agree with TRBD1. After removal of 5 bases from V and 5 bases from J, the junction contained 9 bases not matched to a gene. The CDR3 runs 14 residues. Germline CDR1 and CDR2: SGHAT and FQNNGV. The CDR3 protein is CASSPQTGDNEQYV. DNA for the CDR3: TGTGCCAGCAGCCCTCAAACAGGGGATAACGAGCAGTACGTC.

This rearrangement joins TRBV11-2 to TRBJ2-7; D might be TRBD2 (6 bases). CDR3 length: 17 residues. V lost 4 bases and J lost 2, with 21 bases in between. Germline CDR1 is SGHAT and CDR2 is FQNNGV. This CDR3 is CASSSWAKSEGPYEQYV. The CDR3 DNA follows: TGTGCCAGCAGCTCCTGGGCCAAATCGGAGGGTCCCTACGAGCAGTACGTC.

The chain combines TRBV2 with TRBJ2-6; D is undetermined. From germline, CDR1 is SNHLY and CDR2 FYNNEI. V lost 8 bases to trimming and J lost 1 base, with 12 bases between them. This CDR3 contains 15 residues. CDR3 loop: CASRLTVSGANVLTF. Written as DNA, the CDR3 is TGTGCCAGCCGCCTTACGGTGTCTGGGGCCAACGTCCTGACTTTC.

This chain uses TRBV5-1 with TRBJ2-5, with 8 bases identical to TRBD2. The CDR3 covers 15 residues. V lost 4 bases to trimming and J lost 5 bases; unmatched junction nucleotides: 10. The V gene's germline CDR1 is SGHRS and CDR2 YFSETQ. The CDR3 protein is CASSTSGGQDETQYF. The CDR3 DNA reads as TGCGCCAGCAGCACTTCGGGGGGGCAGGATGAGACCCAGTACTTC.

This chain uses TRBV6-4 with TRBJ2-3; 13 positions match TRBD2. Trimming took 6 bases from V and 8 from J; bases not matched to a gene: 8. The CDR3 has 15 amino acids. Germline CDR1 is MRHNA and CDR2 is SNTAGT. The CDR3: CASSHDTSGGVTQYF. CDR3 DNA sequence: TGTGCCAGCAGCCATGACACTAGCGGGGGGGTTACGCAGTATTTT.

This rearrangement joins TRBV2 to TRBJ2-5; 8 bases agree with TRBD1. Trimming took 4 bases from V and 7 from J; bases not matched to a gene: 8. The CDR3 has 14 amino acids. The germline gives CDR1 SNHLY, CDR2 FYNNEI. The CDR3 region is CASSVTRDRLTQYF. Written as DNA, the CDR3 is TGTGCCAGCAGTGTAACCCGGGACAGGTTGACCCAGTACTTC.

The chain recombines TRBV13 with TRBJ1-3; 8 bases match TRBD1. J was trimmed by 0 bases and V by 5 bases; bases with no gene match: 12. From germline, CDR1 is PRHDT and CDR2 FYEKMQ (reference sequence). The CDR3 sequence is 18 residues long. The CDR3 is CASSRFGTGYSSGNTIYF. In DNA form, the CDR3 reads TGTGCCAGCAGCCGATTCGGGACAGGATATAGCTCTGGAAACACCATATATTTT.

This clone was observed a handful of times. This chain connects TRBV10-2 to TRBJ1-1; tentative D call: TRBD1 (5 bases). The CDR3 is made up of 14 amino acids. The germline V and J ends were trimmed by 3 bases and 7 bases, with 15 bases remaining between them. CDR1 and CDR2 from the germline V gene are WSHSY and SAAADI. The CDR3 nucleotides are TGCGCCAGCAGTGATTCGGGCAGGGAACTTGAAGCTTTCTTT. This sequence encodes CASSDSGRELEAFF.

The V gene is TRBV4-3, the J gene TRBJ2-4, with D maybe TRBD2 (6 bases). Per the germline V gene, CDR1 is LGHNA and CDR2 is YSLEER. This CDR3 spans 15 amino acids. Trimming pared 0 bases from V and 6 bases from J, leaving 12 bases between. The CDR3 sequence is CASSQDPGDSNIQYF. The DNA of the CDR3 is TGCGCCAGCAGCCAAGATCCGGGGGATTCAAACATTCAGTACTTC.

The chain combines TRBV2 with TRBJ1-4, with TRBD1 matching over 7 bases. Trimming removed 5 bases from V and 4 bases from J; junction bases left unmatched: 4. Germline V gene sequence: CDR1 SNHLY, CDR2 FYNNEI. The CDR3 extends over 14 amino acids. The CDR3 region has the DNA TGTGCCAGCAGTTGGGACAGAGTTAATGAAAAACTGTTTTTT. Residues: CASSWDRVNEKLFF.

V gene TRBV7-8 combines with J gene TRBJ2-3; maybe TRBD2 (5 bases). CDR1 and CDR2 from the germline V gene are SGHVS and FQNEAQ. The CDR3 is 13 residues long. V lost 6 bases, J lost 3 bases, and 10 bases lay in between. The CDR3 nucleotides are TGTGCCAGCAGTTCCTGGGAGACAGATACGCAGTATTTT. Encoded protein: CASSSWETDTQYF.

V usage is TRBV5-6 and J usage is TRBJ1-2, with D perhaps matching TRBD1 (6 bases). The germline gives CDR1 SGHDT, CDR2 YYEEEE. V was clipped by 4 bases and J by 4 bases, with 17 bases between them. The CDR3 is made up of 15 amino acids. Here the CDR3 reads CASSAYGTKVYGYTF. CDR3 bases: TGTGCCAGCAGCGCGTACGGGACAAAAGTCTATGGCTACACCTTC.

The chain recombines TRBV2 with TRBJ2-5; D gene ambiguous. Germline V gives CDR1 SNHLY, CDR2 FYNNEI. The CDR3 is 12 residues long. V lost 2 bases and J 5 bases, leaving 6 bases between the germline ends. The CDR3 spells CASSELLETQYF. CDR3 DNA: TGTGCCAGCAGTGAACTGTTGGAGACCCAGTACTTC. Combining the CDR3 with reference TRBV2 and TRBJ2-5 gives the whole variable domain EPEVTQTPSHQVTQMGQEVILRCVPISNHLYFYWYRQILGQKVEFLVSFYNNEISEKSEIFDDQFSVERPDGSNFTLKIRSTKLEDSAMYFCASSELLETQYFGPGTRLLVL.

The chain carries TRBV6-2 or TRBV6-3 and TRBJ2-3, with 10 nucleotides matching TRBD2. Per the germline V gene, CDR1 is MNHEY and CDR2 is SVGEGT. V dropped 2 bases and J dropped 3; count of bases not matched to a gene: 5. This CDR3 comprises 16 residues. CDR3 amino acids: CASSYRASGRTDTQYF. In DNA, the CDR3 is TGTGCCAGCAGTTACAGGGCTAGCGGGAGAACAGATACGCAGTATTTT.

CDR3 DNA sequence: TGTGCCAGCAGTAGTCGGGAATATAATTCACCCCTCCACTTT. Its translation: CASSSREYNSPLHF. The gene calls are TRBV2 and TRBJ1-6; D not resolved. The length of the CDR3 is 14 residues. V was trimmed by 5 bases and J by 4 bases, leaving 9 bases between them. CDR1 SNHLY and CDR2 FYNNEI come from the germline V gene.